This T cell receptor beta chain derives from a study of PD-L1 blockade in urothelial cancer. Study-level background: Males with urothelial cancer arising in the bladder constituted most of the 29 patients. Median T cell yield from blood was about 130,000.

Trimming pared 4 bases from V and 1 base from J, leaving 8 bases between. The CDR3 extends over 14 amino acids. CDR1 is SGHRS, CDR2 YFSETQ, per germline. Time point described: peripheral blood 6 weeks after treatment start. Patients had urothelial carcinoma that was locally advanced or metastatic. TCRdb's copy holds only in-frame clones and misses some; the assay was immunoSEQ multiplex PCR. The sample yields roughly 76,000 clones, less than 95% seen once. Note on this clone: Antigen: not known.

Study-level points and caveats: Better survival was predicted by below-median pretreatment blood TCR clonality.

This sequence joins TRBV5-1 and TRBJ2-2, with D tentatively TRBD1 (5 bases). Sequencing used PBMCs, obtained around atezolizumab (anti-PD-L1) treatment. The receptor was isolated from a woman aged 80 or over with urothelial cancer. The CDR3 DNA reads TGCGCCAGCAGCACCGGACAGAACACCGGGGAGCTGTTTTTT. It codes for CASSTGQNTGELFF. The complete variable domain, with remaining parts taken from reference TRBV5-1 and TRBJ2-2, reads KAGVTQTPRYLIKTRGQQVTLSCSPISGHRSVSWYQQTPGQGLQFLFEYFSETQRNKGNFPGRFSGRQFSNSRSEMNVSTLELGDSALYLCASSTGQNTGELFFGEGSRLTVL.